This paragraph reports one TCR beta chain. Its antigen is not known. With 60 Vbeta and 13 Jbeta primers, the PCR was carried out. The table came from immunoSEQ multiplex PCR; TCRdb's copy has only in-frame clones and leaves some out. The data show roughly 120,000 clones, 75% to 85% seen once. The record originates from a study of cytomegalovirus exposure and HLA in healthy donors. Study-level findings and limits: 150 to 200 TCR beta chains were listed as cytomegalovirus-associated. Per a later analysis, 16,951 TCR beta sequences showed association with HLA alleles at 0.05 false discovery rate.

The CDR3 loop spans 16 amino acids. V lost 5 bases, J lost 2 bases, and 9 bases stayed unmatched. CDR1 MNHEY and CDR2 SMNVEV come from the germline V gene (reference sequence). Donors sampled were nominally healthy, though unrecorded immune exposures were likely. V usage is TRBV27 and J usage is TRBJ2-1; 7 nucleotides line up with TRBD2. The sequencing sample was made of PBMCs. The clonotype originates from a man aged 25 to 40 in good health and CMV-seronegative. The CDR3 loop is CASSPSWGGTYNEQFF. CDR3 in DNA: TGTGCCAGCAGTCCGTCGTGGGGGGGAACCTACAATGAGCAGTTCTTC.